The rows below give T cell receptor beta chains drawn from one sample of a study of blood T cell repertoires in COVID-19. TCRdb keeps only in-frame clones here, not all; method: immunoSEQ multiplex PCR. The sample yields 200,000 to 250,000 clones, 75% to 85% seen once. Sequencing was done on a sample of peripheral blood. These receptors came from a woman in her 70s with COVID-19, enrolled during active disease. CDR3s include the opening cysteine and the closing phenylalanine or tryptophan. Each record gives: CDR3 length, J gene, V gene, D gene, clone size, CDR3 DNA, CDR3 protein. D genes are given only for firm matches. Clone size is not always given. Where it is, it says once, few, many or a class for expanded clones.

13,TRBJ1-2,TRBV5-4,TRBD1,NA,TGTGCCAGCAGCATACAGGGGGCAGGTGGCTACACCTTC,CASSIQGAGGYTF
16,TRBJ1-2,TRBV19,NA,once,TGTGCCAGTAGTATAAGTTCGGGTCGTCGGAACTATGGCTACACCTTC,CASSISSGRRNYGYTF
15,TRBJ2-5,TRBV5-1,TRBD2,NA,TGCGCCAGCAGCTTACTAGCGGGGGGCCAAGAGACCCAGTACTTC,CASSLLAGGQETQYF
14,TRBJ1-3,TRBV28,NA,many,TGTGCCAGCAGTTTCAGGACAGCTGGAAACACCATATATTTT,CASSFRTAGNTIYF
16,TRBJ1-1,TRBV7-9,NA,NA,TGTGCCAGCAGCTTAGTCGGGACTGCGATAGGCACTGAAGCTTTCTTT,CASSLVGTAIGTEAFF
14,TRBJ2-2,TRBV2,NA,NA,TGTGCCAGCAGTGCCGGGAGAGGCACCGGGGAGCTGTTTTTT,CASSAGRGTGELFF
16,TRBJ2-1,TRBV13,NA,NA,TGTGCCAGCAGCCTCCGCTCCCGGAGCTCCTACAATGAGCAGTTCTTC,CASSLRSRSSYNEQFF
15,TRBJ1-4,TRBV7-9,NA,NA,TGTGCCAGCAGCCGTGCGGAAGGTGTCTTTGAAAAACTGTTTTTT,CASSRAEGVFEKLFF
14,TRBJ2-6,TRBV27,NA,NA,TGTGCCAGCAGTCTCTTCTCTGGGGCCAACGTCCTGACTTTC,CASSLFSGANVLTF
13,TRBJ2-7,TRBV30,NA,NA,TGTGCCTGGAAAACAGCCTTCTCCTACGAGCAGTACTTC,CAWKTAFSYEQYF
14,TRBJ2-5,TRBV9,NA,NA,TGTGCCAGCACGCGTTCTGGGGAGAGAGAGACCCAGTACTTC,CASTRSGERETQYF
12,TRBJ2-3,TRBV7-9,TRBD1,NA,TGTGCCAGCAGCTCCTTCGAGGGACAGCCCTCTTTT,CASSSFEGQPSF
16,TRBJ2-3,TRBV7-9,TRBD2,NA,TGTGCCAGCAGCCCCCCCACTAGCGGGAGAGCAGATACGCAGTATTTT,CASSPPTSGRADTQYF
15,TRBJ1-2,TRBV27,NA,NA,TGTGCCAGCAGTCCGGACAGCCTAACCCTCTATGGCTACACCTTC,CASSPDSLTLYGYTF
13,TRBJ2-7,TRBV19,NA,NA,TGTGCCAGTAGTATAGTCAGGGGCTACGAGCAGTACTTC,CASSIVRGYEQYF
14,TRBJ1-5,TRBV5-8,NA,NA,TGTGCCAGCAGCTTGGACCCAGGGAATCAGCCCCAGCATTTT,CASSLDPGNQPQHF
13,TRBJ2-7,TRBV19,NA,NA,TGTGCCAGTAGTCGGTCGGGGGGCGACGAGCAGTACTTC,CASSRSGGDEQYF
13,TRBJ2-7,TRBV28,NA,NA,TGTGCCAGCAGCCGGACAGCCTCCTACGAGCAGTACTTC,CASSRTASYEQYF